The 30 T cell receptor beta chains given below trace back to one sample, sequenced in a study of CXCR3-negative and CXCR3-positive naive CD8 T cells (dated by TCRdb to between 2018 and 2020). The sequencer listed for this sample is NextSeq 550. The Human TCR Profiling Kit (MiLaboratory) was used to prepare UMI-labeled 5' RACE TRB cDNA libraries. Following reprocessing of the reads by TCRdb, the data hold one row per CDR3 protein sequence and no DNA is available. The table of this sample itemizes roughly 39,000 distinct CDR3 sequences. The ten largest clones take up around 10% of the sample. Sequencing was done on a sample of memory CD8+ T cells from blood. The cell subset or site label, as the study defines it: conventional CD8+ memory T cells (TMEM), sorted as controls. These TCRs come from a human donor in good health. Some clones in this sample may be carry-over from other donors' samples.

The V and J genes are TRBV6-5 and TRBJ2-7; TCRdb designates TRBD1, a call that cannot be tested without DNA. Germline V lookup: CDR1 MNHEY, CDR2 SVGAGI. This CDR3 comprises 17 residues. The CDR3: CASSPILSGTAPYEQYF.

CDR3 protein: CASSPNTDTQYF. The chain couples TRBV12-3 or TRBV12-4 to TRBJ2-3. The CDR3 consists of 12 residues.

The chain couples TRBV7-3 to TRBJ2-1; the TRBD2 assignment by TCRdb is unverifiable without DNA. Germline V lookup: CDR1 SGHTA, CDR2 FQGTGA. The CDR3 spans 16 residues. The CDR3 reads CASSLRLAGLYNEQFF.

Judged by frequency, this clonotype is medium-sized. The chain links TRBV29-1 to TRBJ2-7; TCRdb designates TRBD1, a call that cannot be tested without DNA. Germline CDR1 SQVTM, CDR2 ANQGSEA. The CDR3 consists of 13 residues. This CDR3 reads CSVDQQGSYEQYF.

The chain links TRBV6-2 or TRBV6-3 to TRBJ2-7; the TCRdb D gene call, TRBD2, has no DNA to confirm it. The CDR3 is 14 amino acids. Germline assignment: CDR1 MNHEY and CDR2 SVGEGT. This CDR3 reads CASSFSGENYEQYF.

This CDR3 reads CSARDVLSGTNTQYF. The chain uses TRBV20-1 and TRBJ2-3; absent DNA, TCRdb's TRBD2 call cannot be checked. The CDR3 covers 15 residues. CDR1 DFQATT and CDR2 SNEGSKA come from the germline V gene (reference sequence).

CDR3 loop: CASSSGQAEAFF. V is TRBV7-9 and J is TRBJ1-1; the TCRdb D gene call, TRBD1, has no DNA to confirm it. The germline gives CDR1 SEHNR, CDR2 FQNEAQ (reference sequence). The length of the CDR3 is 12 residues.

J is TRBJ2-1 and V is TRBV27; TCRdb's D call, TRBD2, is unchecked because there is no DNA. The V gene's germline CDR1 is MNHEY and CDR2 SMNVEV (reference sequence). The CDR3 runs 15 residues. The CDR3: CASSVNQDLADEQFF.

Considering frequency, this clonotype is medium-sized (0.01 to 0.1%). V and J are TRBV2 and TRBJ1-5; without DNA, the TCRdb call of TRBD1 cannot be checked. The length of the CDR3 is 15 residues. CDR1 and CDR2 (germline): SNHLY, FYNNEI. The CDR3 sequence: CASLKSRESNQPQHF.

The J gene is TRBJ2-7, the V gene TRBV7-9; the D gene TCRdb calls, TRBD2, cannot be checked with no DNA. The length of the CDR3 is 13 residues. CDR1 is SEHNR and CDR2 is FQNEAQ in the germline V gene (reference sequence). The chain's CDR3 is CASSRGLYYEQYF.

This sequence joins TRBV24-1 and TRBJ2-2; there is no DNA to check the TCRdb D call of TRBD1. This CDR3 has 20 amino acids. Per germline, CDR1 KGHDR and CDR2 SFDVKD. The CDR3 sequence is CATSDLGTGNQPLYTGELFF.

V usage is TRBV11-1 and J usage is TRBJ1-1; TCRdb reports TRBD1, a call that lacks DNA to check it against. This CDR3 contains 14 residues. Looked up from germline, CDR1 is SGHAT and CDR2 is FQDESV (reference sequence). The CDR3 sequence is CASSSWDKNTEAFF.

The chain has TRBV12-3 or TRBV12-4 and TRBJ2-5; TCRdb proposes TRBD1, but this gene call is untestable without DNA. The CDR3 runs 13 residues. CDR3 residues: CASRDRVRETQYF.

The chain couples TRBV20-1 to TRBJ2-5; TCRdb calls TRBD1, which cannot be checked without DNA. There are 12 residues in the CDR3. The germline V gene encodes CDR1 DFQATT and CDR2 SNEGSKA (reference sequence). CDR3 sequence: CSASRGGETQYF.

Judged by frequency, this clonotype is medium-sized (0.01 to 0.1%). The V gene is TRBV6-2 or TRBV6-3, the J gene TRBJ2-1; TCRdb's assignment of TRBD2 cannot be checked, as there is no DNA. The CDR3 covers 15 residues. The germline gives CDR1 MNHEY, CDR2 SVGEGT. The CDR3 loop is CASSLGASVVNEQFF.

The V call is TRBV12-3 or TRBV12-4, the J call TRBJ1-2; TCRdb's assignment of TRBD1 cannot be checked, as there is no DNA. CDR3 length equals 13 residues. The CDR3 protein is CASSFDRRYGYTF.

This chain joins TRBV4-3 and TRBJ2-5. Per the germline V gene, CDR1 is LGHNA and CDR2 is YSLEER. The CDR3 loop spans 14 amino acids. CDR3 residues: CASSHDRDQETQYF.

This clonotype is deemed medium-sized by its frequency. The chain employs TRBV5-6 and TRBJ2-3; TCRdb's D gene call, TRBD1, goes unchecked for lack of DNA. CDR1 is SGHDT, CDR2 YYEEEE, per germline. The CDR3 consists of 17 residues. CDR3 residues: CASSGGIKAESTDTQYF. Variable domain in full (rest from reference TRBV5-6 and TRBJ2-3): DAGVTQSPTHLIKTRGQQVTLRCSPKSGHDTVSWYQQALGQGPQFIFQYYEEEERQRGNFPDRFSGHQFPNYSSELNVNALLLGDSALYLCASSGGIKAESTDTQYFGPGTRLTVL.

The rearrangement uses TRBV29-1 and TRBJ2-1; TCRdb's D gene call, TRBD2, goes unchecked for lack of DNA. The CDR3 loop spans 13 amino acids. CDR1 is SQVTM, CDR2 ANQGSEA, per germline. The CDR3 region is CSAVVPGLAGVNF.

The rearrangement joins TRBV4-1 to TRBJ2-6. This CDR3 is built from 13 residues. Germline assignment: CDR1 MGHRA and CDR2 YSYEKL. The CDR3 here is CASSQTNLNVLTF.

The CDR3 sequence: CSPHSGGTSSYEQYF. The genes are TRBV20-1 and TRBJ2-7; TCRdb's D call of TRBD2 is untestable without DNA. Germline CDR1 DFQATT, CDR2 SNEGSKA (reference sequence). CDR3 length equals 15 residues.

The chain uses TRBV7-3 and TRBJ2-5; TCRdb returns TRBD1, unconfirmable since there is no DNA. The CDR3 has 14 residues. From germline, CDR1 is SGHTA and CDR2 FQGTGA. The CDR3 loop reads CASSLGGFEETQYF. Drawing the rest from reference TRBV7-3 and TRBJ2-5, the complete variable domain is GAGVSQTPSNKVTEKGKYVELRCDPISGHTALYWYRQSLGQGPEFLIYFQGTGAADDSGLPNDRFFAVRPEGSVSTLKIQRTERGDSAVYLCASSLGGFEETQYFGPGTRLLVL.

The chain carries TRBV29-1 and TRBJ2-2; TCRdb designates TRBD2, a call that cannot be tested without DNA. There are 13 residues in the CDR3. Germline CDR1 and CDR2: SQVTM and ANQGSEA. The CDR3 sequence: CSVALAGAGELFF.

The chain carries TRBV6-5 and TRBJ2-1; TCRdb designates TRBD2, a call that cannot be tested without DNA. Germline V CDR1 and CDR2: MNHEY, SVGAGI. CDR3 size: 16 residues. Here the CDR3 reads CASRRSIAGGPNEQFF.

V gene TRBV14 combines with J gene TRBJ2-6; without DNA, the TCRdb call of TRBD2 cannot be checked. The CDR3 has 19 amino acids. The germline V gene has CDR1 SGHDN and CDR2 FVKESK. The CDR3 loop is CASSPRPLAVFSGANVLTF. The full variable domain, completed using reference TRBV14 and TRBJ2-6, is EAGVTQFPSHSVIEKGQTVTLRCDPISGHDNLYWYRRVMGKEIKFLLHFVKESKQDESGMPNNRFLAERTGGTYSTLKVQPAELEDSGVYFCASSPRPLAVFSGANVLTFGAGSRLTVL.

This sequence joins TRBV2 and TRBJ2-7. The CDR3 length is 14 residues. Germline-derived CDR1 and CDR2 are SNHLY and FYNNEI. The CDR3 spells CASAAAMVSYEQYF.

J is TRBJ1-5 and V is TRBV5-5. Germline V CDR1 and CDR2: SGHKS, YYEKEE (reference sequence). The CDR3 loop spans 15 amino acids. This CDR3 is CASSFFSGQRQPQHF.

The CDR3 here is CASSVLATGELFF. The genes are TRBV7-7 and TRBJ2-2; TCRdb names TRBD2, which stays unverified in the absence of DNA. The germline V gene has CDR1 SSHAT and CDR2 FNYEAQ (reference sequence). CDR3 length: 13 amino acids.

J is TRBJ1-6 and V is TRBV20-1; TCRdb's D gene call, TRBD1, goes unchecked for lack of DNA. The CDR3 sequence is 16 residues long. Germline CDR1 DFQATT, CDR2 SNEGSKA (reference sequence). The CDR3 spells CSAWTGLESYNSPLHF.

The J gene is TRBJ2-7, the V gene TRBV7-9; the TRBD2 assignment by TCRdb is unverifiable without DNA. Germline CDR1 and CDR2: SEHNR and FQNEAQ (reference sequence). CDR3 length equals 19 residues. The CDR3 spells CASSFPITSGGAKSAEQYF.